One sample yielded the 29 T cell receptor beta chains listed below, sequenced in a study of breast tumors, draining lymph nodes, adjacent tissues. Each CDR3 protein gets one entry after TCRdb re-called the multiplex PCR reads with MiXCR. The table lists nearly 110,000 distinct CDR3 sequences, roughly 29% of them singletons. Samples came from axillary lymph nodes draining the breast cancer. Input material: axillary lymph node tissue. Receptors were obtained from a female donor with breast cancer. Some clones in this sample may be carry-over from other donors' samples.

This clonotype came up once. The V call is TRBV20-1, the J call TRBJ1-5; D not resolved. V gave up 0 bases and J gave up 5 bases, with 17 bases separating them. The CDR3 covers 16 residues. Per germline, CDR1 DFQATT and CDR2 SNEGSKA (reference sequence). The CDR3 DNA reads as TGCAGTGCTAGAGATCCCCGTGAGGGAGCTTATCAGCCCCAGCATTTT. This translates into CSARDPREGAYQPQHF.

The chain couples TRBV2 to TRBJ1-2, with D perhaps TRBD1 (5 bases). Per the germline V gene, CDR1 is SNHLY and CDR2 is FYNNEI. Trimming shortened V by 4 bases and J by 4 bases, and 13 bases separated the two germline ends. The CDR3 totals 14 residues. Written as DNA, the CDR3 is TGTGCCAGCAGTGCCAGGGCTAACGCCTATGGCTACACCTTC. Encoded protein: CASSARANAYGYTF.

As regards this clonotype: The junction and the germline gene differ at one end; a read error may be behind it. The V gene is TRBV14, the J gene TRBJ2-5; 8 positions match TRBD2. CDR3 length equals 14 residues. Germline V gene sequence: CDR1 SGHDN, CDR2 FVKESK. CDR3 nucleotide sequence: TGTGCCAGCAGTCACGGGGGGGCCGCCGAGATCCAGTACTTC. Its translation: CASSHGGAAEIQYF.

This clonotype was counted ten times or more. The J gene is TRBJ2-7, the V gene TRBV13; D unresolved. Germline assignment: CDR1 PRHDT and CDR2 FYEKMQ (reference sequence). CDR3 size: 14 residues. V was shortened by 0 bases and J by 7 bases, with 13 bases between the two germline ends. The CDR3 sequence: CASSLGQTPREQYF. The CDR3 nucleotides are TGTGCCAGCAGCTTAGGACAGACCCCTAGGGAGCAGTACTTC.

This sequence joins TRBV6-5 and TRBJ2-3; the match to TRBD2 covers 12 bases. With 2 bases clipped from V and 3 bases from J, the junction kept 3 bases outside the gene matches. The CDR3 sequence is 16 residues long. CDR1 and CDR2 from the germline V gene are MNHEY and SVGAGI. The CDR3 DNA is TGTGCCAGCAGTTACACTAGCGGGGGGCAAACAGATACGCAGTATTTT. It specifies CASSYTSGGQTDTQYF.

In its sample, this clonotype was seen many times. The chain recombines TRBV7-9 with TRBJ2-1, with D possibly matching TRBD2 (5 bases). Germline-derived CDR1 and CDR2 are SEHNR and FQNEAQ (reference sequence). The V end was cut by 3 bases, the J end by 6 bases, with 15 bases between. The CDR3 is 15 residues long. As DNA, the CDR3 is TGTGCCAGCAGCTTTTTAGCCCCCAGCGGCAATGAGCAGTTCTTC. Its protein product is CASSFLAPSGNEQFF.

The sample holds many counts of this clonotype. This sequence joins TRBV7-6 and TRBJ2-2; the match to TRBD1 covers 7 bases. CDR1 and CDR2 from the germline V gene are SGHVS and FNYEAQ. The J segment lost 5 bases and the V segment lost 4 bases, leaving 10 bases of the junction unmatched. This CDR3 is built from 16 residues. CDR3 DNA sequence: TGTGCCAGCAGCTCAGACAGGGTGAGGTCGACCGGGGAGCTGTTTTTT. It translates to CASSSDRVRSTGELFF.

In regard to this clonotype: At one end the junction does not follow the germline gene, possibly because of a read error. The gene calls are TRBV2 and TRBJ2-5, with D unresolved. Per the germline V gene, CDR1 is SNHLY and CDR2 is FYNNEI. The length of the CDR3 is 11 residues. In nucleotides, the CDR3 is TGTGCCAGCGGGAAGCAAGAGGCCCAGTACTTC. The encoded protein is CASGKQEAQYF.

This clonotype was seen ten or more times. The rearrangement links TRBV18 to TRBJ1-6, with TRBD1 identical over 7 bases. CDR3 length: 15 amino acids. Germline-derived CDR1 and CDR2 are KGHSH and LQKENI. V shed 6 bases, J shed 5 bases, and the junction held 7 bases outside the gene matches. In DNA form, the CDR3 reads TGTGCCAGCTCCCCATTCACAGGGGATAATTCACCCCTCCACTTT. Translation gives CASSPFTGDNSPLHF.

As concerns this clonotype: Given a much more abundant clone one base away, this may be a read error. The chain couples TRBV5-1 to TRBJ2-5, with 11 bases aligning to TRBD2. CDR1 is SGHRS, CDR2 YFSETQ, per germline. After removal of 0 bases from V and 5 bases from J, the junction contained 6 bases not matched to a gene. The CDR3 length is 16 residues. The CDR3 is CASSLGSGGALETQYF. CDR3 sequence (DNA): TGCGCCAGCAGCTTGGGTAGCGGGGGGGCCCTTGAGACCCAGTACTTC. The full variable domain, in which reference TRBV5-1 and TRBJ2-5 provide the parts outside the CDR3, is KAGVTQTPRYLIKTRGQQVTLSCSPISGHRSVSWYQQTPGQGLQFLFEYFSETQRNKGNFPGRFSGRQFSNSRSEMNVSTLELGDSALYLCASSLGSGGALETQYFGPGTRLLVL.

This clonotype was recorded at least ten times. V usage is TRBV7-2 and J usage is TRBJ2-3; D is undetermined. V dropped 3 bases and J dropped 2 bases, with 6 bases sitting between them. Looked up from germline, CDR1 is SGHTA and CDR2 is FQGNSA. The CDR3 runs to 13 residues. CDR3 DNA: TGTGCCAGCAGCTTCCCCAACACAGATACGCAGTATTTT. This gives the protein CASSFPNTDTQYF.

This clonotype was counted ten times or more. CDR3 nucleotide sequence: TGTGCCAGCAAGCTCCCAGGGCAGACTAATGAAAAACTGTTTTTT. This gives the protein CASKLPGQTNEKLFF. This chain uses TRBV6-1 with TRBJ1-4; possible D gene TRBD1, 5 bases. The CDR3 covers 15 residues. Trimming shortened V by 7 bases and J by 2 bases, and 14 bases separated the two germline ends. Germline CDR1 reads MNHNS; CDR2 reads SASEGT.

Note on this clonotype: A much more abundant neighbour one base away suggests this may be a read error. CDR3 sequence: CASSYAPTTGELFF. DNA for the CDR3: TGTGCCAGCAGCTATGCGCCGACCACCGGGGAGCTGTTTTTT. The V gene is TRBV5-5, the J gene TRBJ2-2, with D hard to call. The CDR3 consists of 14 residues. With 3 bases removed from V and 4 bases from J, the gap between germline ends came to 10 bases. Germline V gene data show CDR1 as SGHKS and CDR2 as YYEKEE (reference sequence).

CDR3 nucleotides: TGCAGTGCTTCGCAGGGCTCTGGAAACACCATATATTTT. Protein product: CSASQGSGNTIYF. The chain couples TRBV20-1 to TRBJ1-3; a possible D gene is TRBD1 (5 bases). Trimming cost V 5 bases and J 0 bases, with 8 bases left between them. In germline, CDR1 is DFQATT, CDR2 SNEGSKA (reference sequence). The length of the CDR3 is 13 residues.

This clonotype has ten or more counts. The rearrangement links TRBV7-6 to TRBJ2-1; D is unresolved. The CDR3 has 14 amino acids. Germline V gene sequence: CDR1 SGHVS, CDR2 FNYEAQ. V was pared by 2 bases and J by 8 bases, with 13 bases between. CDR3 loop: CASSLRVLRDEQFF. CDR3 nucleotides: TGTGCCAGCAGCTTAAGGGTCCTTAGGGATGAGCAGTTCTTC.

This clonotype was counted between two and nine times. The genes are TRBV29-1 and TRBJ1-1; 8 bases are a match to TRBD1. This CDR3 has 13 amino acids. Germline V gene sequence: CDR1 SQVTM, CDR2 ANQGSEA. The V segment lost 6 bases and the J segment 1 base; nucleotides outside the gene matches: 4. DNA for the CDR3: TGCAGCGTCCAGGACAGGGAGAACACTGAAGCTTTCTTT. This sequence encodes CSVQDRENTEAFF.

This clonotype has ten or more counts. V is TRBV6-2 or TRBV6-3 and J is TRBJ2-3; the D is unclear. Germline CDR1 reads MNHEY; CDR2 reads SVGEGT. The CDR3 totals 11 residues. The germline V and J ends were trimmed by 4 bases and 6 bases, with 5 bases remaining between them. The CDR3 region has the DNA TGTGCCAGCAGTTGGTCCGATACGCAGTATTTT. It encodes CASSWSDTQYF.

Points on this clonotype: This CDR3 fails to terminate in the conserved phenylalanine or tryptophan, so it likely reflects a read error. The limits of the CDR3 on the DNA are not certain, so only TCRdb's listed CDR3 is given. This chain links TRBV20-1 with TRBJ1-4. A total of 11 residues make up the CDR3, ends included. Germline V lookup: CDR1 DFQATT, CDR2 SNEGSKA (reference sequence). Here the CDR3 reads CSARMSEKLSL.

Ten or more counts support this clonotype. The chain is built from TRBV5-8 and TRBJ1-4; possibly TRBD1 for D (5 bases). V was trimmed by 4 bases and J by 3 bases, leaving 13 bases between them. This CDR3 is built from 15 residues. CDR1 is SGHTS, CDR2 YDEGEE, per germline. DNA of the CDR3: TGTGCCAGCAGCCCTACAGGCGCTTCTAATGAAAAACTGTTTTTT. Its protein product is CASSPTGASNEKLFF.

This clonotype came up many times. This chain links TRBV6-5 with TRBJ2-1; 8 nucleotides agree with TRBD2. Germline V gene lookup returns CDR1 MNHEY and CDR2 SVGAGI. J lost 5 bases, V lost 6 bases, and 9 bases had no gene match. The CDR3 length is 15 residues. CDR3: CASSPGTRNHNEQFF. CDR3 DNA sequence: TGTGCCAGCAGCCCCGGGACTAGGAACCACAATGAGCAGTTCTTC.

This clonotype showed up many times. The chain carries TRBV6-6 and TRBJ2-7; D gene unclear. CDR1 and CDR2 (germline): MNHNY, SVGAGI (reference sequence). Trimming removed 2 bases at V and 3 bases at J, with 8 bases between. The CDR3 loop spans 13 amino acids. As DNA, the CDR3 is TGTGCCAGCAGTTACGCAGCCCTCTACGAGCAGTACTTC. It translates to CASSYAALYEQYF.

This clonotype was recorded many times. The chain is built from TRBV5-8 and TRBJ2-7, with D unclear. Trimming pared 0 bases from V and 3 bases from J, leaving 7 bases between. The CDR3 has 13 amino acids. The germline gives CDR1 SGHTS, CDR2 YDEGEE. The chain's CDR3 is CASSLGILYEQYF. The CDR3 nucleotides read TGTGCCAGCAGCTTGGGTATTCTCTACGAGCAGTACTTC.

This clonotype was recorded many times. DNA of the CDR3: TGTGCCAGCAGTTCCCCGGGGAGAAGCGACACGCAGTATTTT. Its protein product is CASSSPGRSDTQYF. The genes are TRBV6-5 and TRBJ2-3, with TRBD2 as a possible D gene (5 bases). Trimming took off 4 bases at V and 9 bases at J, with 17 bases between the two ends. The CDR3 consists of 14 residues. Germline V gives CDR1 MNHEY, CDR2 SVGAGI.

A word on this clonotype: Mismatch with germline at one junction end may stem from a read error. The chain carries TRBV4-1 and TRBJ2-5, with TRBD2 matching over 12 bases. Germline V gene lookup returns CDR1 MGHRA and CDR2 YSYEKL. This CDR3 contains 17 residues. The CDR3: CAGSQEGLTSGRETQHF. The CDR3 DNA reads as TGCGCCGGCAGCCAAGAGGGCCTGACTAGCGGGAGAGAGACCCAGCACTTC.

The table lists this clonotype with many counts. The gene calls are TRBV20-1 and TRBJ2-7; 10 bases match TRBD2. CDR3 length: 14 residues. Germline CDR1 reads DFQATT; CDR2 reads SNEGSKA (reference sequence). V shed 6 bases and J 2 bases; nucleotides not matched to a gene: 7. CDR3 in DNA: TGCAGTGCCCTAATTAGCGGGGGGACCTACGAGCAGTACTTC. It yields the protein CSALISGGTYEQYF.

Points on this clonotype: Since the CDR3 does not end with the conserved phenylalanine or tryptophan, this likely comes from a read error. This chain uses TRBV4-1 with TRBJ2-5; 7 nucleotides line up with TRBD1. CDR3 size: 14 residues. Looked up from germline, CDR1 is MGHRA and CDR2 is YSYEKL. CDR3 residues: CASSQGDSQETQYY. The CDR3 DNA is TGCGCCAGCAGCCAAGGGGACAGCCAAGAGACACAGTACTAC.

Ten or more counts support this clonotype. The CDR3 region has the DNA TGCAGTGCTAGAAATCCTAGCGGGGGGGCTAATGAGCAGTTCTTC. Protein: CSARNPSGGANEQFF. The gene calls are TRBV20-1 and TRBJ2-1; 12 bases map to TRBD2. The CDR3 is 15 amino acids. Germline CDR1 reads DFQATT; CDR2 reads SNEGSKA (reference sequence). V lost 2 bases, J lost 7 bases, and 6 bases stayed unmatched.

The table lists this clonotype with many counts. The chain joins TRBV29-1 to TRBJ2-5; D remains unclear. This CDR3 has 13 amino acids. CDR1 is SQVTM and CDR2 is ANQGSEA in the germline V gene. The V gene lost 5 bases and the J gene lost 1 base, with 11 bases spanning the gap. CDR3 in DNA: TGCAGCGTTTGCATCGGAACCCAAGAGACCCAGTACTTC. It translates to CSVCIGTQETQYF.

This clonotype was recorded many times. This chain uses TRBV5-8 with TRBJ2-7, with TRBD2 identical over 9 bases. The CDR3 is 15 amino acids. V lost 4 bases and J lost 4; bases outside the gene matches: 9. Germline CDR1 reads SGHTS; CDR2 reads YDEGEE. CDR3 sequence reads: CASSLGRGGEYEQYF. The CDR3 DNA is TGTGCCAGCAGCCTGGGGCGGGGGGGCGAATACGAGCAGTACTTC.